The rows below give T cell receptor beta chains drawn from one sample of a study of shared T cell receptors in the human thymus. Repertoires were generated with immunoSEQ multiplex PCR, while TCRdb's copy carries only in-frame clones and drops some. Of about 660,000 clones in the sample, roughly 90% were seen once. These data also featured in a second study, about human thymus T cells.

Source material: thymocytes. The receptor set was obtained from a boy under two years old with a congenital heart defect. Both conserved end residues are part of each CDR3. Each record gives: clone size, J gene, D gene, V gene, CDR3 DNA, CDR3 protein. A D gene is named only where the DNA matches it firmly. Clone size is not always given. Where it is, it says once, few, many or a class for expanded clones.

clone size: NA
J gene: TRBJ1-1
D gene: NA
V gene: TRBV19
CDR3 DNA: TGTGCCAGTAGTCCTGTCGGACATATGAACACTGAAGCTTTCTTT
CDR3 protein: CASSPVGHMNTEAFF

clone size: NA
J gene: TRBJ1-2
D gene: NA
V gene: TRBV30
CDR3 DNA: TGTGCCTGGAGTGTACGGGGCTATGGCTACACCTTC
CDR3 protein: CAWSVRGYGYTF

clone size: NA
J gene: TRBJ2-2
D gene: TRBD2
V gene: TRBV4-3
CDR3 DNA: TGCGCCAGCAGCCAAGATGGGAAAAAGCGGGAGGCAACTGCGAACACCGGGGAGCTGTTTTTT
CDR3 protein: CASSQDGKKREATANTGELFF

clone size: NA
J gene: TRBJ2-3
D gene: TRBD2
V gene: TRBV5-6
CDR3 DNA: TGTGCCAGCAGCTTGGCTCTAGCGGGAGGGCCAATTAGCACAGATACGCAGTATTTT
CDR3 protein: CASSLALAGGPISTDTQYF

clone size: NA
J gene: TRBJ2-1
D gene: TRBD2
V gene: TRBV5-4
CDR3 DNA: TGTGCCAGCAGCTTGGATCTAGCGGGAGGGCCGGAGAATGAGCAGTTCTTC
CDR3 protein: CASSLDLAGGPENEQFF

clone size: NA
J gene: TRBJ2-3
D gene: TRBD2
V gene: TRBV9
CDR3 DNA: TGTGCCAGCAGCGCAAGCCAGACTAGCGGGAGCATAGATACGCAGTATTTT
CDR3 protein: CASSASQTSGSIDTQYF

clone size: NA
J gene: TRBJ2-2
D gene: TRBD1
V gene: TRBV7-7
CDR3 DNA: TGTGCTAGCAGCTTAGTCGGGACAGCGAACACCGGGGAGCTGTTTTTT
CDR3 protein: CASSLVGTANTGELFF

clone size: NA
J gene: TRBJ2-2
D gene: TRBD1
V gene: TRBV7-8
CDR3 DNA: TGTGCCAGCAGCAAACCTCGGGACAGGGGATCGAGGGAGAGCACCGGGGAGCTGTTTTTT
CDR3 protein: CASSKPRDRGSRESTGELFF

clone size: NA
J gene: TRBJ1-1
D gene: NA
V gene: TRBV2
CDR3 DNA: TGTGCCAACACCCTCCTCTTTTTTGGGAACACTGAAGCTTTCTTT
CDR3 protein: CANTLLFFGNTEAFF

clone size: NA
J gene: TRBJ1-2
D gene: NA
V gene: TRBV14
CDR3 DNA: TGTGCCAGCAGCCAAGATCCACTTATGCCGGTATATGGCTACACCTTC
CDR3 protein: CASSQDPLMPVYGYTF

clone size: few
J gene: TRBJ2-1
D gene: NA
V gene: TRBV2
CDR3 DNA: TGTGCCATACTAGGGAATGAGCAGTTCTTC
CDR3 protein: CAILGNEQFF

clone size: NA
J gene: TRBJ2-7
D gene: TRBD1
V gene: TRBV7-9
CDR3 DNA: TGTGCCAGCAGCCCCCCGGCACAGGGGGCCTCCTACGAGCAGTACTTC
CDR3 protein: CASSPPAQGASYEQYF

clone size: NA
J gene: TRBJ2-7
D gene: TRBD2
V gene: TRBV5-1
CDR3 DNA: TGCGCCAGCGGACTCCGTTTGTGGACTAGCGGGAGGGCCGATGACTACGAGCAGTACTTC
CDR3 protein: CASGLRLWTSGRADDYEQYF

clone size: NA
J gene: TRBJ2-7
D gene: TRBD2
V gene: TRBV5-6
CDR3 DNA: TGTGCCAGCAGCTTGGACGCGGGAGAGGGAGGCGAGCAGTACTTC
CDR3 protein: CASSLDAGEGGEQYF

clone size: NA
J gene: TRBJ2-1
D gene: TRBD2
V gene: TRBV10-2
CDR3 DNA: TGCGCCAGCAGTGAGTCGGAGCTAGCGGGGTACAATGAGCAGTTCTTC
CDR3 protein: CASSESELAGYNEQFF

clone size: NA
J gene: TRBJ2-2
D gene: TRBD2
V gene: TRBV9
CDR3 DNA: TGTGCCAGCAGCGTAAAGGGACTAGCGGGAGGGCCCACCGGGGAGCTGTTTTTT
CDR3 protein: CASSVKGLAGGPTGELFF

clone size: few
J gene: TRBJ2-6
D gene: NA
V gene: TRBV19
CDR3 DNA: TGTGCCACTACCCCGATCTCTGGGGCCAACGTCCTGACTTTC
CDR3 protein: CATTPISGANVLTF

clone size: NA
J gene: TRBJ2-7
D gene: TRBD1
V gene: TRBV5-5
CDR3 DNA: TGTGCCAGCAGCCATCGACAGGGGGCGAAAGACGAGCAGTACTTC
CDR3 protein: CASSHRQGAKDEQYF

clone size: NA
J gene: TRBJ2-1
D gene: TRBD2
V gene: TRBV14
CDR3 DNA: TGTGCCAGCAGCCGCGTGGGAGCGGGAGGAAGGAATGAGCAGTTCTTC
CDR3 protein: CASSRVGAGGRNEQFF

clone size: NA
J gene: TRBJ1-5
D gene: NA
V gene: TRBV4-3
CDR3 DNA: TGCGCCAGCAGCCAAGATCAGGTGCGGGGGAAGGGCAATCAGCCCCAGCATTTT
CDR3 protein: CASSQDQVRGKGNQPQHF

clone size: NA
J gene: TRBJ1-3
D gene: TRBD1
V gene: TRBV28
CDR3 DNA: TGTGCCAGCAGTTTATGGGGACAGGGCACTGGAAACACCATATATTTT
CDR3 protein: CASSLWGQGTGNTIYF

clone size: NA
J gene: TRBJ1-5
D gene: NA
V gene: TRBV7-2
CDR3 DNA: TGTGCCAGCAGCGTGTCAGGTGTCAATCAGCCCCAGCATTTT
CDR3 protein: CASSVSGVNQPQHF

clone size: NA
J gene: TRBJ1-3
D gene: TRBD1
V gene: TRBV10-3
CDR3 DNA: TGTGCCATCACTGAGGGGGCCGGGAACACCATATATTTT
CDR3 protein: CAITEGAGNTIYF

clone size: NA
J gene: TRBJ1-2
D gene: TRBD1
V gene: TRBV29-1
CDR3 DNA: TGCAGCGTTGATTCCCCAGGGGGGTCCTATGGCTACACCTTC
CDR3 protein: CSVDSPGGSYGYTF

clone size: NA
J gene: TRBJ2-2
D gene: TRBD1
V gene: TRBV7-9
CDR3 DNA: TGTGCCAGCAGCTTAGGAAATACGGGACAGGGCCCCACCGGGGAGCTGTTTTTT
CDR3 protein: CASSLGNTGQGPTGELFF

clone size: NA
J gene: TRBJ2-7
D gene: TRBD2
V gene: TRBV6-6
CDR3 DNA: TGTGCCAGCAGTCGCCTAGCGGGAAGTTACGAGCAGTACTTC
CDR3 protein: CASSRLAGSYEQYF

clone size: NA
J gene: TRBJ2-5
D gene: TRBD2
V gene: TRBV9
CDR3 DNA: TGTGCCAGCAGCGTAGGGATAACTAGCGAGAATTACAAGAGAACCCAGTACTTC
CDR3 protein: CASSVGITSENYKRTQYF

clone size: NA
J gene: TRBJ2-3
D gene: TRBD2
V gene: TRBV5-6
CDR3 DNA: TGTGCCAGCAGCTTGCCCACTAGCGGGAACACAGATACGCAGTATTTT
CDR3 protein: CASSLPTSGNTDTQYF

clone size: NA
J gene: TRBJ2-1
D gene: TRBD2
V gene: TRBV30
CDR3 DNA: TGTGCCTGGAGTGTTGGGACTAGCGGGACCAAAGTTCTATACAATGAGCAGTTCTTC
CDR3 protein: CAWSVGTSGTKVLYNEQFF

clone size: once
J gene: TRBJ1-5
D gene: NA
V gene: TRBV6-1
CDR3 DNA: TGTGCCAGCAAATCCAGTGGTCAGCCCCAGCATTTT
CDR3 protein: CASKSSGQPQHF

clone size: NA
J gene: TRBJ2-7
D gene: NA
V gene: TRBV11-2
CDR3 DNA: TGTGCCAGCAGCTTAGCAGCGATCTACGAGCAGTACTTC
CDR3 protein: CASSLAAIYEQYF

clone size: NA
J gene: TRBJ2-1
D gene: NA
V gene: TRBV2
CDR3 DNA: TGTGCCAGCAGTCACAGGGGAGGATCCTACAATGAGCAGTTCTTC
CDR3 protein: CASSHRGGSYNEQFF

clone size: once
J gene: TRBJ1-1
D gene: TRBD1
V gene: TRBV14
CDR3 DNA: TGTGCCAGCAGCCGGGACAGGGGCCCGATGAACACTGAAGCTTTCTTT
CDR3 protein: CASSRDRGPMNTEAFF

clone size: NA
J gene: TRBJ2-7
D gene: TRBD2
V gene: TRBV5-6
CDR3 DNA: TGTGCCAGCAGCGGCGGGGGGGAATCCTACGAGCAGTACTTC
CDR3 protein: CASSGGGESYEQYF

clone size: NA
J gene: TRBJ2-3
D gene: NA
V gene: TRBV9
CDR3 DNA: TGTGCCAGCAGCGTAGGTGCCGGGAGAGGGACAGATACGCAGTATTTT
CDR3 protein: CASSVGAGRGTDTQYF

clone size: NA
J gene: TRBJ2-3
D gene: TRBD2
V gene: TRBV14
CDR3 DNA: TGTGCCAGCAGCCCTAGCGGGAGGGGAGGCACAGATACGCAGTATTTT
CDR3 protein: CASSPSGRGGTDTQYF

clone size: NA
J gene: TRBJ2-2
D gene: TRBD2
V gene: TRBV14
CDR3 DNA: TGTGCCAGCAGCCTTAGCGGGAGATGGATCGGGGAGCTGTTTTTT
CDR3 protein: CASSLSGRWIGELFF

clone size: NA
J gene: TRBJ2-5
D gene: TRBD1
V gene: TRBV4-3
CDR3 DNA: TGCGCCAGCAGGGGGGCAGGACAGGGTTACCAAGAGACCCAGTACTTC
CDR3 protein: CASRGAGQGYQETQYF

clone size: NA
J gene: TRBJ2-7
D gene: TRBD2
V gene: TRBV5-4
CDR3 DNA: TGTGCCAGCAGCTCGGATAGCGGGAGGGACCCCTACGAGCAGTACTTC
CDR3 protein: CASSSDSGRDPYEQYF

clone size: NA
J gene: TRBJ1-4
D gene: NA
V gene: TRBV19
CDR3 DNA: TGTGCCAGTAGTACTTCCGGGTTTCGTGTGGCTAATGAAAAACTGTTTTTT
CDR3 protein: CASSTSGFRVANEKLFF

clone size: once
J gene: TRBJ1-1
D gene: NA
V gene: TRBV14
CDR3 DNA: TGTGCCAGCAGTCGGCCTGACACCAGGGGAACGTTGGAGAACACTGAAGCTTTCTTT
CDR3 protein: CASSRPDTRGTLENTEAFF

clone size: NA
J gene: TRBJ2-4
D gene: NA
V gene: TRBV25-1
CDR3 DNA: TGTGCCAGCAGTGGACCCCCCCCCGGGGACATTCAGTACTTC
CDR3 protein: CASSGPPPGDIQYF

clone size: NA
J gene: TRBJ2-5
D gene: TRBD2
V gene: TRBV19
CDR3 DNA: TGTGCCAGTAGACCGGGACTAGCGGGGGAAGAGACCCAGTACTTC
CDR3 protein: CASRPGLAGEETQYF

clone size: NA
J gene: TRBJ1-2
D gene: TRBD1
V gene: TRBV29-1
CDR3 DNA: TGCAGCGTACCGGACAGGGAGTTTTATGGCTACACCTTC
CDR3 protein: CSVPDREFYGYTF

clone size: NA
J gene: TRBJ2-7
D gene: TRBD2
V gene: TRBV7-2
CDR3 DNA: TGTGCCAGCAGCACAAGACTAGCGGGATTCTACGAGCAGTACTTC
CDR3 protein: CASSTRLAGFYEQYF

clone size: NA
J gene: TRBJ2-7
D gene: TRBD2
V gene: TRBV6-6
CDR3 DNA: TGTGCCAACAGTTACTCAGAGCGGGAGGGCCCCCACGAGCAGTACTTC
CDR3 protein: CANSYSEREGPHEQYF

clone size: NA
J gene: TRBJ1-1
D gene: TRBD1
V gene: TRBV19
CDR3 DNA: TGTGCCAGTAGTACAAGACAGGGGGCGAAGGAGAACACTGAAGCTTTCTTT
CDR3 protein: CASSTRQGAKENTEAFF

clone size: NA
J gene: TRBJ1-1
D gene: NA
V gene: TRBV14
CDR3 DNA: TGTGCCAGCAGCCAAAAGGATGGGGGGGCCTTGAACACTGAAGCTTTCTTT
CDR3 protein: CASSQKDGGALNTEAFF

clone size: NA
J gene: TRBJ1-1
D gene: NA
V gene: TRBV7-9
CDR3 DNA: TGTGCCAGCAGCCCGGAGCGGACAGCGAACACTGAAGCTTTCTTT
CDR3 protein: CASSPERTANTEAFF

clone size: NA
J gene: TRBJ2-5
D gene: TRBD2
V gene: TRBV10-1
CDR3 DNA: TGCGCCAGCAGTGCGGGGAAGCGGGGGATCCAAGAGACCCAGTACTTC
CDR3 protein: CASSAGKRGIQETQYF

clone size: NA
J gene: TRBJ2-5
D gene: NA
V gene: TRBV18
CDR3 DNA: TGTGCCAGCTCACCAGCGCGAGGAGAGACCCAGTACTTC
CDR3 protein: CASSPARGETQYF

clone size: NA
J gene: TRBJ2-3
D gene: NA
V gene: TRBV4-2
CDR3 DNA: TGTGCCAGCAGCCAAGATCCTAGCCTTCGCACAGATACGCAGTATTTT
CDR3 protein: CASSQDPSLRTDTQYF

clone size: NA
J gene: TRBJ2-1
D gene: NA
V gene: TRBV10-3
CDR3 DNA: TGTGCCATCACGGGTGGGAGACCCTACAATGAGCAGTTCTTC
CDR3 protein: CAITGGRPYNEQFF

clone size: NA
J gene: TRBJ1-2
D gene: NA
V gene: TRBV7-2
CDR3 DNA: TGTGCCAGCAGCTCGTTTAGGCCCCCTCGGACAACCAAAGACTATGGCTACACCTTC
CDR3 protein: CASSSFRPPRTTKDYGYTF